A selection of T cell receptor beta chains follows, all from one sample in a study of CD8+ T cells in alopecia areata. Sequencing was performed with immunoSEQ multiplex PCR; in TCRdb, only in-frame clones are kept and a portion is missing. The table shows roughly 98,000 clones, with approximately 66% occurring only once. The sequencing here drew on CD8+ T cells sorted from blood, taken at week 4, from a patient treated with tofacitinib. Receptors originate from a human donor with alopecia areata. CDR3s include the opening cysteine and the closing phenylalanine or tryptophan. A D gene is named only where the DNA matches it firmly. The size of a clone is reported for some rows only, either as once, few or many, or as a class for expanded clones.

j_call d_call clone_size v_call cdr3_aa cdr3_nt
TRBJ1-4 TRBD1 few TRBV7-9 CASSHPGQGPRGEKLFF TGTGCCAGCAGCCACCCGGGACAGGGCCCTCGGGGTGAAAAACTGTTTTTT
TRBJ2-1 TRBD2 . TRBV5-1 CASSQWEGPNEQFF TGCGCCAGCAGCCAATGGGAGGGCCCCAATGAGCAGTTCTTC
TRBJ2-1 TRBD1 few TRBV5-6 CASSPTGNEQFF TGTGCCAGCAGCCCGACAGGGAATGAGCAGTTCTTC
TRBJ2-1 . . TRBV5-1 CASSYPGPHYNEQFF TGCGCCAGCAGCTACCCGGGACCACACTACAATGAGCAGTTCTTC
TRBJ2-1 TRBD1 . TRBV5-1 CASYKGDRGSYNEQFF TGCGCCAGCTACAAAGGGGACAGGGGCTCCTACAATGAGCAGTTCTTC
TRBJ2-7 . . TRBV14 CASSQLESIHEQYF TGTGCCAGCAGCCAACTTGAGTCAATCCACGAGCAGTACTTC
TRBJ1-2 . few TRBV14 CASSQAGTYGYTF TGTGCCAGCAGCCAGGCAGGGACCTATGGCTACACCTTC
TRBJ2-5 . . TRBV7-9 CASNPRGGGVETQYF TGTGCCAGCAACCCGAGGGGGGGCGGAGTAGAGACCCAGTACTTC
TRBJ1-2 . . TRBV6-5 CASRPRTGSYGYTF TGTGCCAGCAGACCGAGGACGGGGAGCTATGGCTACACCTTC
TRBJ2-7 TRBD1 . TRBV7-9 CASSLVGQGSYEQYF TGTGCCAGCAGCTTAGTGGGACAGGGGTCCTACGAGCAGTACTTC
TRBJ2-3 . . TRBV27 CASSLAASSTDTQYF TGTGCCAGCAGTTTGGCAGCCTCTAGCACAGATACGCAGTATTTT
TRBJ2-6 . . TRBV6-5 CASSSGASGANVLTF TGTGCCAGCAGTTCCGGAGCCTCTGGGGCCAACGTCCTGACTTTC
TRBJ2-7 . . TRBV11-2 CASSSGTTYEQYF TGTGCCAGCAGCTCCGGGACAACCTACGAGCAGTACTTC
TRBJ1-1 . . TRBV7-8 CASSPGRGAEAFF TGTGCCAGCAGCCCGGGGCGGGGGGCGGAAGCTTTCTTT